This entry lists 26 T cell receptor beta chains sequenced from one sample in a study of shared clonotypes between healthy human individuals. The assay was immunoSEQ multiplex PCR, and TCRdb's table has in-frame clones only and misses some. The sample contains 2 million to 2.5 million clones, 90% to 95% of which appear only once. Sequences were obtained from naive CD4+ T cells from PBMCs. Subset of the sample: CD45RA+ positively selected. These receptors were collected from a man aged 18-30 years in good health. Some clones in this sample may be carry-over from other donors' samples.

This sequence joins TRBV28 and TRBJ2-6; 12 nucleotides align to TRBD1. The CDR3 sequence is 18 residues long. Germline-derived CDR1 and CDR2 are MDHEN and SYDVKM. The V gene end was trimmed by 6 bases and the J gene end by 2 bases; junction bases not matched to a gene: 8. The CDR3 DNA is TGTGCCAGCAGGCACCGGGACAGGGGGCTTCCTGGGGCCAACGTCCTGACTTTC. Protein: CASRHRDRGLPGANVLTF.

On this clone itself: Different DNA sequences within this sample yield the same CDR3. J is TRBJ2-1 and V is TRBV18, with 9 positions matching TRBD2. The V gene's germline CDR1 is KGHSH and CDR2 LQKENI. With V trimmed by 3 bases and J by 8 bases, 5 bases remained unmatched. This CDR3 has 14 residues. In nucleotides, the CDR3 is TGTGCCAGCTCACCTTGGGCGGGAGGGGATGAGCAGTTCTTC. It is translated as CASSPWAGGDEQFF.

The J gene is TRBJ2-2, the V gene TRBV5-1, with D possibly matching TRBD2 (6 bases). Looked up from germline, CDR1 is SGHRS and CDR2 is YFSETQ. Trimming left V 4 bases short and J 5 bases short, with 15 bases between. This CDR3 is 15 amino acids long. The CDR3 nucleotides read TGCGCCAGCAGCGTACTAGCTAGAAGTACCGGGGAGCTGTTTTTT. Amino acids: CASSVLARSTGELFF.

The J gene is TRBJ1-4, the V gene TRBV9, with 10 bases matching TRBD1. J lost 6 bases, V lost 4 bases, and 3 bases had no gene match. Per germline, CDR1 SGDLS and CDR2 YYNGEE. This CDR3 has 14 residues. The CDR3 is CASSRGQGDEKLFF. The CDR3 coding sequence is TGTGCCAGCAGCCGAGGACAGGGGGATGAAAAACTGTTTTTT.

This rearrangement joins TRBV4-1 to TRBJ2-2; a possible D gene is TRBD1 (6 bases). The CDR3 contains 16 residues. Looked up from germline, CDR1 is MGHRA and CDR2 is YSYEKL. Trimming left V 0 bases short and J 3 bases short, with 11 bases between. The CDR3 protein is CASSQDPGVYTGELFF. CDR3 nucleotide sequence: TGCGCCAGCAGCCAAGATCCAGGGGTGTACACCGGGGAGCTGTTTTTT.

The CDR3 region is CAISESAQGRSSGSSAGELFF. CDR3 nucleotides: TGTGCCATCAGTGAGTCGGCGCAGGGGCGGTCTAGCGGGAGTAGCGCCGGGGAGCTGTTTTTT. This chain uses TRBV10-3 with TRBJ2-2; 10 nucleotides align to TRBD2. V was clipped by 0 bases and J by 6 bases; unmatched bases: 19. The CDR3 loop spans 21 amino acids. CDR1 is ENHRY and CDR2 is SYGVKD in the germline V gene.

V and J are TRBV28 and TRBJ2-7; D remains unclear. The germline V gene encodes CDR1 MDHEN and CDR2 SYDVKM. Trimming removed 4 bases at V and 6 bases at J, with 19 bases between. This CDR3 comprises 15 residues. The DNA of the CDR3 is TGTGCCAGCAGTTCGGCCGTGCTGGGGAAGCGCGAGCAGTACTTC. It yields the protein CASSSAVLGKREQYF.

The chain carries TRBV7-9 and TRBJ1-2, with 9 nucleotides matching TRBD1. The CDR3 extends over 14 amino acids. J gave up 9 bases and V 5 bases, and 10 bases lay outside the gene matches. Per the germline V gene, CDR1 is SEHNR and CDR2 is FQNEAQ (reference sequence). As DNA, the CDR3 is TGTGCCAGCAGCATCCGCGGGACAGGGTCTCGCTACACCTTC. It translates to CASSIRGTGSRYTF. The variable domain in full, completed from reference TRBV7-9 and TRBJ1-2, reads DTGVSQNPRHKITKRGQNVTFRCDPISEHNRLYWYRQTLGQGPEFLTYFQNEAQLEKSRLLSDRFSAERPKGSFSTLEIQRTEQGDSAMYLCASSIRGTGSRYTFGSGTRLTVV.

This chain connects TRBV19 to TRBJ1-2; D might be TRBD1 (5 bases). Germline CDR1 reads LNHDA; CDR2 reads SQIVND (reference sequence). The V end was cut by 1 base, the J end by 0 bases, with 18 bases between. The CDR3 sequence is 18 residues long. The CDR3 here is CASSIGRVGMEANYGYTF. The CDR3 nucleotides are TGTGCCAGTAGTATAGGCAGGGTGGGGATGGAAGCTAACTATGGCTACACCTTC.

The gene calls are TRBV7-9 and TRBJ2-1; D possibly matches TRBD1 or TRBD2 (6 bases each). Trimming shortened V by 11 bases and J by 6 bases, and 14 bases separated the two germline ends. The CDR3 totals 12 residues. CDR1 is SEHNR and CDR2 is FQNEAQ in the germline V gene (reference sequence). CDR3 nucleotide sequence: TGTGCCGGGGGGCGGGATATCAATGAGCAGTTCTTC. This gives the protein CAGGRDINEQFF.

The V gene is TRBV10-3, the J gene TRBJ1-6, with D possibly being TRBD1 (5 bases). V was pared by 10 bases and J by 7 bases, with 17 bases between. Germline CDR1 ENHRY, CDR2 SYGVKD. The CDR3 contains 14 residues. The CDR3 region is CASCRDRTNSPLHF. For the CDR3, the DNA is TGTGCCAGTTGCCGGGACCGGACCAATTCACCCCTCCACTTT.

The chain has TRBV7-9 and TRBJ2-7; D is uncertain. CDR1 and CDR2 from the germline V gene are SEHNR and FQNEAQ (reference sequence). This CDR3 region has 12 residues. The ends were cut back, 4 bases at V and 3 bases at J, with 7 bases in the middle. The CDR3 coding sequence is TGTGCCAGCAGCTGGGTCGGCTACGAGCAGTACTTC. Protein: CASSWVGYEQYF.

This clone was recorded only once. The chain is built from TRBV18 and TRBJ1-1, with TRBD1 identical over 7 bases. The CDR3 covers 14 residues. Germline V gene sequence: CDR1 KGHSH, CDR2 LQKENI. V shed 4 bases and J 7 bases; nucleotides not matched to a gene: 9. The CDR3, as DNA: TGTGCCAGCTCACGGCAGAACCAGGGGGGTGAAGCTTTCTTT. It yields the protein CASSRQNQGGEAFF.

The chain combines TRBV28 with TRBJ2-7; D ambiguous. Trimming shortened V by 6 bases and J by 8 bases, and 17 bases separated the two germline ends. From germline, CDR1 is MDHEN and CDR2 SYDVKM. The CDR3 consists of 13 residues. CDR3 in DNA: TGTGCCAGCAGGGCTACCTCCGTTTCCAAGCAGTACTTC. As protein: CASRATSVSKQYF.

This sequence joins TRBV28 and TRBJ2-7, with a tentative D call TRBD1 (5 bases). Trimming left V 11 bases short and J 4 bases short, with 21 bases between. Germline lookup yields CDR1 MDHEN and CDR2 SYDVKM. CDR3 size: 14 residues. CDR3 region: CAVTPRRVEYEQYF. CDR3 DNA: TGTGCCGTGACTCCTCGCAGGGTGGAATACGAGCAGTACTTC.

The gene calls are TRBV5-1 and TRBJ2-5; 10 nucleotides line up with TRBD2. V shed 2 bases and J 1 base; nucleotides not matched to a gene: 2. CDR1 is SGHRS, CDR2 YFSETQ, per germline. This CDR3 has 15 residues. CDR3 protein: CASSFLAGVQETQYF. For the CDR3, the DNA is TGCGCCAGCAGCTTTCTAGCGGGAGTCCAAGAGACCCAGTACTTC.

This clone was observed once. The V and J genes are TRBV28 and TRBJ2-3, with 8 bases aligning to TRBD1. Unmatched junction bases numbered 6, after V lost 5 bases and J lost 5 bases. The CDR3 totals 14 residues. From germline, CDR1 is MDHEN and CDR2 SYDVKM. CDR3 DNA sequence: TGTGCCAGCAGTCCAGACAGGGGAGGAGATACGCAGTATTTT. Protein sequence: CASSPDRGGDTQYF.

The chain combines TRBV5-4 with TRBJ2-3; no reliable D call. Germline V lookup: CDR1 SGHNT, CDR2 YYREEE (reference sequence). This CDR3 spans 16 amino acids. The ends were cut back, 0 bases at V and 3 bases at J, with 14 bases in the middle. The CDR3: CASSLVSRAQTDTQYF. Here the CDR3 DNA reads TGTGCCAGCAGCTTGGTTAGTAGAGCCCAGACAGATACGCAGTATTTT.

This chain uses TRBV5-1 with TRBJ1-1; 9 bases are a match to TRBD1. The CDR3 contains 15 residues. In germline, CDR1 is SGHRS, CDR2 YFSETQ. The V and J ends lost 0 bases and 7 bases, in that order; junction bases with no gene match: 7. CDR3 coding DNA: TGCGCCAGCAGCTTGGGACACAGGGGGCTGAGTGAAGCTTTCTTT. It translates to CASSLGHRGLSEAFF.

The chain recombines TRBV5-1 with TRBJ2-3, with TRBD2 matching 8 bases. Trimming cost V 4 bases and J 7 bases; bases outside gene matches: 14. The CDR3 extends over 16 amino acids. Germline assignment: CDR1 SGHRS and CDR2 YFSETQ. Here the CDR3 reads CASSPFRASGLNTQYF. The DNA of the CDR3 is TGCGCCAGCAGCCCATTCAGGGCTAGCGGGTTAAATACGCAGTATTTT.

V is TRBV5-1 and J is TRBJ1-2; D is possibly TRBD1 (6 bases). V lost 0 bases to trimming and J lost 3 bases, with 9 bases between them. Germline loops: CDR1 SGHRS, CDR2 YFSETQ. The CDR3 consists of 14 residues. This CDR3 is CASSLGQGYYGYTF. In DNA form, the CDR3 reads TGCGCCAGCAGCTTGGGGCAGGGGTACTATGGCTACACCTTC.

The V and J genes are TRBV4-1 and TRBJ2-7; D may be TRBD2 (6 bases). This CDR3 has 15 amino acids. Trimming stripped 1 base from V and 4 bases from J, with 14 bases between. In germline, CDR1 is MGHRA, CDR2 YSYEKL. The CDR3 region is CASSQGGLRGYEQYF. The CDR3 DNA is TGCGCCAGCAGCCAAGGGGGACTGCGGGGTTACGAGCAGTACTTC.

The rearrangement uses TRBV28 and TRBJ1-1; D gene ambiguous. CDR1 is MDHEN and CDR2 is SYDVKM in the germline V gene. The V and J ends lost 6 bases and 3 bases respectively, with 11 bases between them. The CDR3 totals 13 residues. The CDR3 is CASRVTGDTEAFF. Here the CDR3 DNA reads TGTGCCAGCAGGGTCACTGGGGACACTGAAGCTTTCTTT.

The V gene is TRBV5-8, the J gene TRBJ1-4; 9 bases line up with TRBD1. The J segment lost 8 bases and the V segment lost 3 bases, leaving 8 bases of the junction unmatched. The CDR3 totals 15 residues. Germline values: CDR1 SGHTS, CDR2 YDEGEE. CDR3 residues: CASSSQGAASEKLFF. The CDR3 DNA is TGTGCCAGCAGCTCACAGGGGGCAGCATCCGAAAAACTGTTTTTT.

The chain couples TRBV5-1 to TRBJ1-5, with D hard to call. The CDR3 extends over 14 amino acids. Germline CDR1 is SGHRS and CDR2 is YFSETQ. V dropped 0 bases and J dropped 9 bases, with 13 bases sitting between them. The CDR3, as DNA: TGCGCCAGCAGCTTGGATGGTTCCCCCCGGCCCCAGCATTTT. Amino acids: CASSLDGSPRPQHF.

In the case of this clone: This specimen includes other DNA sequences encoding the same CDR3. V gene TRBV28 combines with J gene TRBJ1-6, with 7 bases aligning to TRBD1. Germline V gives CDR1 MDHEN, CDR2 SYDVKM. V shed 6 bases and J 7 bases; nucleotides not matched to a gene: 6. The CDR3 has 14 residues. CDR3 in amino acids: CASRPGTVNSPLHF. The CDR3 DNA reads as TGTGCCAGCAGGCCCGGGACAGTAAATTCACCCCTCCACTTT.